Here is one TCR beta chain with its context. A much larger clone lies one base from this, so it may be a read error. The CDR3 contains 17 residues. The germline CDR1 and CDR2 sequences are MNHEY and SVGEGT. TCRdb reprocessed the 5' RACE reads via MiXCR and lists one record per CDR3 protein. The data show about 62,000 distinct CDR3 sequences, roughly 30% seen once. CD25-based Treg depletion was applied to purified naive CD4+ T cells. The receptor comes from a female donor with breast cancer. Sequencing used tumor-infiltrating naive CD4+ T cells sorted from the breast tumor. Subset indicated: naive CD4+ T cells, CD4+CD45RA+CD25-. The V and J genes are TRBV6-2 or TRBV6-3 and TRBJ2-2; maybe TRBD2 (7 bases). For the CDR3, the DNA is TGTGCCAGCAGCCTGTCCCCTCGGGGGGCGAACACCGGGGAGCTGGTTTTT. Translation gives CASSLSPRGANTGELVF.